This T cell receptor beta chain is drawn from a study of cytomegalovirus exposure and HLA in healthy donors. Study-wide results and limits: Accounts indicate the classifier identified cytomegalovirus status with strong specificity and sensitivity.

CDR1 is SGHRS, CDR2 YFSETQ, per germline. CDR3 length: 13 residues. V lost 4 bases to trimming and J lost 2 bases, with 9 bases between them. On this clone itself: The antigen is not known.

Data came from immunoSEQ multiplex PCR; TCRdb stores just in-frame clones and leaves some out. This table holds 100,000 to 150,000 clones, around 85% found once. The clonotype comes from a man between 18 and 35 years old in good health and CMV-seropositive. The chain links TRBV5-1 to TRBJ1-2; D remains ambiguous. Material for sequencing was PBMCs. The CDR3 sequence is CASSEPGNYGYTF. Written as DNA, the CDR3 is TGCGCCAGCAGCGAACCCGGGAACTATGGCTACACCTTC.